The following is a TCR beta chain sequence with its context. What it recognizes is unknown. This record belongs to a study of type 1 regulatory T cells. Findings of the study overall: Compared with non-type 1 regulatory T cells, type 1 regulatory T cells showed a more restricted TCR repertoire.

One entry per CDR3 protein, called by TCRdb with MiXCR from the reads. Of about 6,200 distinct CDR3 sequences in the sample, roughly a third were seen once. This CDR3 has 14 amino acids. Germline-derived CDR1 and CDR2 are SQVTM and ANQGSEA. Deletions cut 6 bases from V and 7 bases from J, with 16 bases between. The sequencing input was cultured type 1 regulatory T (Tr1) cells, either the whole culture or a sorted fraction (not recorded which). This clonotype was obtained from a human donor in good health. The chain couples TRBV29-1 to TRBJ1-6; no reliable D call. The CDR3: CSVKDANFNSPLHF. CDR3 nucleotides: TGCAGCGTCAAAGACGCTAACTTCAATTCACCCCTCCACTTT.